This T cell receptor beta chain was observed in a study of CD8 T cells in Susac syndrome. CDR1 is MDHEN, CDR2 SYDVKM, per germline. CDR3 length: 13 residues. V lost 9 bases and J 4 bases, leaving 12 bases between the germline ends. RNA amounts of about 0.5 to 1 ug underwent reverse transcription with random hexamers. TCRdb re-derived calls from the immunoSEQ multiplex PCR reads in MiXCR, one entry per CDR3 protein. The sample lists 140,000 to 150,000 distinct CDR3 sequences, 90% to 97% occurring once. The chain links TRBV28 to TRBJ2-2, with a weak D call TRBD2 (6 bases). The receptor was isolated from a human donor with Susac syndrome. Sequenced: CD4+ T cells from PBMCs. CDR3 region: CASVRGGTGELFF. The CDR3 nucleotides are TGTGCCAGTGTTCGGGGAGGCACCGGGGAGCTGTTTTTT.